This T cell receptor (beta chain) stems from a study of cytomegalovirus exposure and HLA in healthy donors. Study-wide results and caveats: Cytomegalovirus-associated TCR beta chains were listed, numbering roughly 150.

Germline loops: CDR1 SQVTM, CDR2 ANQGSEA. V lost 4 bases to trimming and J lost 0 bases; unmatched junction nucleotides: 8. The CDR3 consists of 15 residues. Remarks on this clone: Its antigen is as yet unknown.

Libraries were prepared by immunoSEQ multiplex PCR; TCRdb keeps only in-frame clonotypes and omits some of them. The repertoire holds 90,000 to 150,000 clones, with about 83% as singletons. This receptor was obtained from a woman in her 30s in good health and CMV-seronegative. Sequences were obtained from PBMCs. The V call is TRBV29-1, the J call TRBJ1-1, with TRBD1 matching 7 bases. CDR3 amino acids: CSVGPGTVMNTEAFF. For the CDR3, the DNA is TGCAGCGTTGGTCCCGGGACAGTAATGAACACTGAAGCTTTCTTT. Combining the CDR3 with reference TRBV29-1 and TRBJ1-1 gives the whole variable domain SAVISQKPSRDICQRGTSLTIQCQVDSQVTMMFWYRQQPGQSLTLIATANQGSEATYESGFVIDKFPISRPNLTFSTLTVSNMSPEDSSIYLCSVGPGTVMNTEAFFGQGTRLTVV.